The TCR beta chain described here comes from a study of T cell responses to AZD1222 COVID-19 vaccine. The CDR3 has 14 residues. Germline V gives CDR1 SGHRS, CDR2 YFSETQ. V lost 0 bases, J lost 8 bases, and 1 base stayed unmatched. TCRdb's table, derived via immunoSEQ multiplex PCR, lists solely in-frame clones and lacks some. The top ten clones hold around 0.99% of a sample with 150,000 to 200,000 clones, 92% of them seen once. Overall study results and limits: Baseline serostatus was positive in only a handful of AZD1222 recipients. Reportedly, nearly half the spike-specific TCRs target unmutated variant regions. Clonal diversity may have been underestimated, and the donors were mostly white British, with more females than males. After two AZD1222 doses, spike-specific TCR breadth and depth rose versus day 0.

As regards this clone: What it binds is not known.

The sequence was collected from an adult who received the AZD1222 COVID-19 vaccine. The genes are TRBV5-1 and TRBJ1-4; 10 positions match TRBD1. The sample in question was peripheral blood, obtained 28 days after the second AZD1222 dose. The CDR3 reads CASSLEGQGEKLFF. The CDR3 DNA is TGCGCCAGCAGCTTGGAGGGACAGGGGGAAAAACTGTTTTTT.